This T cell receptor (beta chain) was captured in a study of T cell repertoires in cytomegalovirus infection. Background on the study: The authors relied on CMV epitopes, both recently identified HLA-C-restricted and well-studied HLA-B-restricted.

In regard to this clonotype: Its cognate antigen is unknown.

Study-wide findings and caveats: Dominating the ex vivo response were TCR beta clonotypes that were CMV-specific and HLA-C-restricted.

V gave up 3 bases and J gave up 2 bases, with 10 bases separating them. CDR3 length: 13 residues. Germline lookup yields CDR1 DFQATT and CDR2 SNEGSKA (reference sequence). TCRdb used MiXCR to reprocess the reads, holding one entry per CDR3 protein. The table has fewer than 650,000 distinct CDR3 sequences, roughly 42% seen once. The chain couples TRBV20-1 to TRBJ1-2, with a tentative D call TRBD1 (5 bases). The sample was cultured PBMCs, taken from culture after CMV antigen stimulation. This sequence was found in a human donor in good health (CMV status not recorded). Some clones in this sample may be carry-over from other donors' samples. The CDR3: CSARPGGNYGYTF. In DNA, the CDR3 is TGCAGTGCTAGGCCCGGGGGGAACTATGGCTACACCTTC.